The rows below give T cell receptor beta chains drawn from one sample of a study of long-term antiretroviral therapy in people with HIV. TCRdb's copy holds only in-frame clones and misses some; the assay was immunoSEQ multiplex PCR. The profile covers about 26,000 clones, with around 87% appearing a single time and under 5% taken by the ten largest. Here the sequenced sample was unsorted PBMCs, taken just over 2.6 years after starting antiretroviral therapy. Every receptor here comes from a man aged 35 to 55 with HIV. Each CDR3 is given with its conserved first and last residue. The D gene is left open where the match is weak. Only part of the rows carry a size: once, few, many, or a class if the clone is expanded.

D	V	size	J	DNA	CDR3
.	TRBV7-2	.	TRBJ2-7	TGTGCCAGCAGCTTAGGGGGGAGTGGGGAGCAGTACTTC	CASSLGGSGEQYF
.	TRBV7-2	.	TRBJ2-5	TGTGCCAGCAGCGCTCTCGGCAGGGGAGTGGAGACCCAGTACTTC	CASSALGRGVETQYF
TRBD2	TRBV11-3	.	TRBJ2-2	TGTGCCAGCAGCCCCCGGACTAGCGGGGGGAGTAACACCGGGGAGCTGTTTTTT	CASSPRTSGGSNTGELFF
.	TRBV7-3	.	TRBJ1-1	TGTGCCAGCAGCTTCGGTGGGGGTAACACTGAAGCTTTCTTT	CASSFGGGNTEAFF
TRBD2	TRBV7-2	.	TRBJ2-1	TGTGCCAGCAGCCACACTAGCGCTGAGCAGTTCTTC	CASSHTSAEQFF
.	TRBV4-3	.	TRBJ1-5	TGCGCCAGCAGCCAAGATTTTGCAGGGTCCTTACTCAATCAGCCCCAGCATTTT	CASSQDFAGSLLNQPQHF
TRBD2	TRBV28	.	TRBJ2-4	TGTGCCAGCAGACGGGGGGGCGGCCTAGCCAAAAACATTCAGTACTTC	CASRRGGGLAKNIQYF
.	TRBV5-4	once	TRBJ1-5	TGTGCCAGCAGCTTGAGGAGACAGAGCAATCAGCCCCAGCATTTT	CASSLRRQSNQPQHF
.	TRBV20-1	.	TRBJ1-1	TGCAGTGCCTATTTGAACACTGAAGCTTTCTTT	CSAYLNTEAFF
.	TRBV6-4	.	TRBJ1-2	TGTGCCAGCAGTGACACCCCCCAAGGTCTCGATGGCTACACCTTC	CASSDTPQGLDGYTF
.	TRBV18	.	TRBJ2-5	TGTGCCAGCTCCCTAAACCGGGTCAACCAAGAGACCCAGTACTTC	CASSLNRVNQETQYF
TRBD2	TRBV28	.	TRBJ2-5	TGTGCCAGCAGTTTCCCGACTAGCGGGCGACAAGAGACCCAGTACTTC	CASSFPTSGRQETQYF
.	TRBV7-2	.	TRBJ1-5	TGTGCCAGCAGCCCTCCGGGGCGCGCTCAGCCCCAGCATTTT	CASSPPGRAQPQHF
.	TRBV5-8	.	TRBJ1-6	TGTGCCAGCAGCTTGAAACCCCTTTATTGGGATAATTCACCCCTCCACTTT	CASSLKPLYWDNSPLHF
TRBD2	TRBV19	once	TRBJ2-3	TGTGCCAGTAGTACGGGACTAGCGGGACCCACAGATACGCAGTATTTT	CASSTGLAGPTDTQYF
.	TRBV7-9	.	TRBJ1-1	TGTGCCAGCAGCTTAGGACAGACGAACACTGAAGCTTTCTTT	CASSLGQTNTEAFF
TRBD2	TRBV2	.	TRBJ2-3	TGTGCCAGCAATCCCCCGAAGCGGGGGGTTGTGACAGATACGCAGTATTTT	CASNPPKRGVVTDTQYF
TRBD1	TRBV4-1	once	TRBJ1-3	TGCGCCAGCAGCGGACAGACAGGGGGTCCTTACACCATATATTTT	CASSGQTGGPYTIYF
TRBD1	TRBV7-9	.	TRBJ2-7	TGTGCCAGCAGTTCGAGACAGGGAAGGTTTGAGCAGTACTTC	CASSSRQGRFEQYF
TRBD2	TRBV19	.	TRBJ2-1	TGTGCCAGTACCACCCCGGGACTAGTGGGGGAGCAGTTCTTC	CASTTPGLVGEQFF
TRBD1	TRBV28	.	TRBJ2-7	TGTGCCAGCACCCAGTTTGGAGGACAGGGGGCGCTTTACGAGCAGTACTTC	CASTQFGGQGALYEQYF
TRBD1	TRBV5-6	.	TRBJ2-7	TGTGCCAGCAGCTTATACAGGGGTATGTCCTACGAGCAGTACTTC	CASSLYRGMSYEQYF
.	TRBV4-1	.	TRBJ2-3	TGCGCCAGCAGCCAAGAGGGGCGGATCACAGATACGCAGTATTTT	CASSQEGRITDTQYF
.	TRBV2	.	TRBJ1-6	TGTGCCAGCAGTGAAGAGGGGCGGCGCAGGGTGTTGTCACCCCTCCACTTT	CASSEEGRRRVLSPLHF
.	TRBV2	.	TRBJ2-3	TGTGCCAGCAGTAAGAGGTTCACTAGCACAGATACGCAGTATTTT	CASSKRFTSTDTQYF
TRBD1	TRBV10-3	once	TRBJ1-5	TGTGCCATCAGTGGCGACAGGGGGCCGGATCAGCCCCAGCATTTT	CAISGDRGPDQPQHF
.	TRBV27	.	TRBJ2-7	TGTGCCAGCAGTCACATCGGGGGAGTGGCCCCCTACGAGCAGTACTTC	CASSHIGGVAPYEQYF
.	TRBV18	.	TRBJ2-2	TGTGCCAGCTCACACACAGGGCCCGGCACCGGGGAGCTGTTTTTT	CASSHTGPGTGELFF
.	TRBV27	.	TRBJ2-1	TGTGCCAGCAGTTTCGGGGGAGAGTATTACAATGAGCAGTTCTTC	CASSFGGEYYNEQFF
.	TRBV6-5	.	TRBJ1-2	TGTGCCAGCAGTTACTCGGCGGGGCTGAATCGTGGCTACACCTTC	CASSYSAGLNRGYTF
.	TRBV30	few	TRBJ1-1	TGTGCCTGGAGCCCCCTGACGAACACTGAAGCTTTCTTT	CAWSPLTNTEAFF
.	TRBV19	.	TRBJ1-1	TGTGCCAGTAGTATCAGTCCAGGGGCCACTGAAGCTTTCTTT	CASSISPGATEAFF
.	TRBV7-9	once	TRBJ2-3	TGTGCCAGCAGCCCACACCTAGCCCCAGATACGCAGTATTTT	CASSPHLAPDTQYF
.	TRBV6-1	.	TRBJ2-3	TGTGCCAGCACCCCCCCGGCAGATACGCAGTATTTT	CASTPPADTQYF
.	TRBV5-4	.	TRBJ1-1	TGTGCCAGCAGCTTGTTACAGGGAAACACTGAAGCTTTCTTT	CASSLLQGNTEAFF
.	TRBV5-1	.	TRBJ1-2	TGCGCCAGCAGCTTCAGGGCCGGGTTCGCCAACTATGGCTACACCTTC	CASSFRAGFANYGYTF
.	TRBV28	.	TRBJ1-5	TGTGCCACTCAACAGGGAGGGCAGCCCCAGCATTTT	CATQQGGQPQHF
TRBD1	TRBV7-2	.	TRBJ1-5	TGTGCCAGCAGCTTAGGCCGGGCAGGGGGCAGTCAGCCCCAGCATTTT	CASSLGRAGGSQPQHF
TRBD2	TRBV2	once	TRBJ2-1	TGTGCCAGCAGTCCGCGGACTAGCGGGGGGGCACGTGAGCAGTTCTTC	CASSPRTSGGAREQFF
TRBD1	TRBV28	.	TRBJ1-4	TGTGCCAGCAGTTCACCGACAGGGCCGAATGAAAAACTGTTTTTT	CASSSPTGPNEKLFF
TRBD1	TRBV5-8	once	TRBJ1-2	TGTGCCAGCAGCCAACGTCCTACAGGGGGCTATGGCTACACCTTC	CASSQRPTGGYGYTF
TRBD2	TRBV27	.	TRBJ2-7	TGTGCCAGCAGTTTCGGGAGGAACTCCTACGAGCAGTACTTC	CASSFGRNSYEQYF
TRBD2	TRBV7-9	.	TRBJ2-7	TGTGCCAGCAGACCGAGCGGGAGCTCCTACGAGCAGTACTTC	CASRPSGSSYEQYF
.	TRBV6-1	.	TRBJ2-7	TGTGCCAGCAGTGGATCAGGGGACCCGTACGAGCAGTACTTC	CASSGSGDPYEQYF
TRBD1	TRBV18	.	TRBJ2-2	TGTGCCAGCTCACCGCGGACAGGGGGCACCGGGGAGCTGTTTTTT	CASSPRTGGTGELFF
.	TRBV5-4	.	TRBJ2-7	TGTGCCAGCAGCTTGGGACAGGGAGGGTACGAGCAGTACTTC	CASSLGQGGYEQYF
TRBD2	TRBV28	.	TRBJ2-1	TGTGCCAGCACCTCAAGAGGCGGGGGGAATGAGCAGTTCTTC	CASTSRGGGNEQFF
.	TRBV5-8	.	TRBJ1-5	TGTGCCAGCAGCCGACAAGACAATCAGCCCCAGCATTTT	CASSRQDNQPQHF
.	TRBV18	.	TRBJ1-6	TGTGCCAGCTCACCACCGACAGAGAATTCACCCCTCCACTTT	CASSPPTENSPLHF
TRBD1	TRBV2	.	TRBJ2-4	TGTGCCAGCAGTGAGGGGACAGCTACTAGCATTCAGTACTTC	CASSEGTATSIQYF
TRBD2	TRBV9	.	TRBJ2-5	TGTGCCAGCAGCGTCTCAGGGCGGGGGGATCAAGAGACCCAGTACTTC	CASSVSGRGDQETQYF
TRBD1	TRBV5-1	.	TRBJ2-3	TGCGCCAGCAGCGCCGGGACAGGGGTGAAAGATACGCAGTATTTT	CASSAGTGVKDTQYF
.	TRBV6-1	.	TRBJ2-4	TGTGCCAGCAGTGAAGGGTTGCGGGTTGCCAAAAACATTCAGTACTTC	CASSEGLRVAKNIQYF
.	TRBV27	.	TRBJ1-3	TGTGCCAGCAGATGGGGAAACACCATATATTTT	CASRWGNTIYF
TRBD1	TRBV29-1	.	TRBJ1-2	TGCAGCGTTAAAGGGACAGGCCCAGCCGGCTACACCTTC	CSVKGTGPAGYTF